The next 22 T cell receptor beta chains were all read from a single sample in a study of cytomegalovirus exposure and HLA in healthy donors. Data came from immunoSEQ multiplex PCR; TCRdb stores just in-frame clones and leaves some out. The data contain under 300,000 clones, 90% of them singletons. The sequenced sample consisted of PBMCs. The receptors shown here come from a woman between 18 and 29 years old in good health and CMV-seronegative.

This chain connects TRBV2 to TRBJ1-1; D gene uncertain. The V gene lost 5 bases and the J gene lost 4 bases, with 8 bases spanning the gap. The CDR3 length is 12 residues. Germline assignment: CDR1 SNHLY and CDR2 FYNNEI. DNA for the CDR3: TGTGCCAGCAGTTACTCTATCACTGAAGCTTTCTTT. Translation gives CASSYSITEAFF.

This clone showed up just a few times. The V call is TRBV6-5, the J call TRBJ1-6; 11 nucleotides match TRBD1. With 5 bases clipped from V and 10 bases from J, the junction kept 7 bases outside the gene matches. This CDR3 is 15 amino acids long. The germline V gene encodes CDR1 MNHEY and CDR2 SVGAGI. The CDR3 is CASSRDRGVESPLHF. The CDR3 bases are TGTGCCAGCAGTCGGGACAGGGGGGTCGAGTCACCCCTCCACTTT.

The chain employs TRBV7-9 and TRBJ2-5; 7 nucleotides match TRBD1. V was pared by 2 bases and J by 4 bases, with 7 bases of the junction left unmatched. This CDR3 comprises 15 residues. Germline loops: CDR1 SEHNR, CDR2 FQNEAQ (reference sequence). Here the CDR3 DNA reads TGTGCCAGCAGCTTACAACAGGGGAGAGTAGAGACCCAGTACTTC. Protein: CASSLQQGRVETQYF.

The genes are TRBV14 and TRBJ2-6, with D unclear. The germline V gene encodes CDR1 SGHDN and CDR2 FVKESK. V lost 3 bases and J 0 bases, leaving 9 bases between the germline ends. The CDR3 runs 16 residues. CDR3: CASSHHQSSGANVLTF. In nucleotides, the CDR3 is TGTGCCAGCAGCCACCACCAGTCCTCTGGGGCCAACGTCCTGACTTTC.

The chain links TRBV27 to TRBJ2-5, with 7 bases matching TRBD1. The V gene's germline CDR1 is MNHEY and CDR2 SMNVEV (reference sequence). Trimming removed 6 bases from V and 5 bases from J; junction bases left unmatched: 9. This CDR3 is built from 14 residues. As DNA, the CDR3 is TGTGCCAGCAGATTACAGGGGTCTGTGGAGACCCAGTACTTC. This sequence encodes CASRLQGSVETQYF.

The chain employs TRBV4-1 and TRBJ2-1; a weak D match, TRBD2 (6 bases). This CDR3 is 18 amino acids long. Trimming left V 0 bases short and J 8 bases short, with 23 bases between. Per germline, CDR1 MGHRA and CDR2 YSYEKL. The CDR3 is CASSQDSSAGRFLYEQFF. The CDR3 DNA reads TGCGCCAGCAGCCAAGATAGTAGTGCGGGGCGCTTTTTGTATGAGCAGTTCTTC.

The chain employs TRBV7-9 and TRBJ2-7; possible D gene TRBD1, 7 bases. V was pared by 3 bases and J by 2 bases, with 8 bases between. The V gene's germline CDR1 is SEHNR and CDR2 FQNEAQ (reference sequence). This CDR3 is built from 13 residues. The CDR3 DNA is TGTGCCAGCAGCTTCAGGGGGGCCTACGAGCAGTACTTC. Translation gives CASSFRGAYEQYF.

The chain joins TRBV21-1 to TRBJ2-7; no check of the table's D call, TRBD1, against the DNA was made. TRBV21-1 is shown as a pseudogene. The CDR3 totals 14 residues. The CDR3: CASTRGSAAYEQYV. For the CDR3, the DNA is TGTGCCAGCACCAGGGGGTCCGCGGCCTACGAGCAGTACGTC.

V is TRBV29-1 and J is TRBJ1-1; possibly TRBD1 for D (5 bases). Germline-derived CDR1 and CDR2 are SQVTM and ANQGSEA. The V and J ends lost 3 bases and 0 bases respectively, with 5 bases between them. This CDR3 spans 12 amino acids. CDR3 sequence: CSVEDMNTEAFF. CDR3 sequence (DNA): TGCAGCGTTGAGGACATGAACACTGAAGCTTTCTTT.

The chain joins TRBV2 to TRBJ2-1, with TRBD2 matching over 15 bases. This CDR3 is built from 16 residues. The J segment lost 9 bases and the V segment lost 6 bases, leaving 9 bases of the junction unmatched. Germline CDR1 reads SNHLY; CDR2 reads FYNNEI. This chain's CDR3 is CASSLWTSGGDPEQFF. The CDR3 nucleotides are TGTGCCAGCAGCCTATGGACTAGCGGGGGGGATCCTGAGCAGTTCTTC.

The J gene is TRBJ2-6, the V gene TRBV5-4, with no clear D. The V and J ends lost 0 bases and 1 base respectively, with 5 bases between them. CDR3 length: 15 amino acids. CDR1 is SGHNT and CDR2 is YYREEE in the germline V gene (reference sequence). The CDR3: CASSLAGSGANVLTF. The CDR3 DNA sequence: TGTGCCAGCAGCTTGGCCGGGTCTGGGGCCAACGTCCTGACTTTC.

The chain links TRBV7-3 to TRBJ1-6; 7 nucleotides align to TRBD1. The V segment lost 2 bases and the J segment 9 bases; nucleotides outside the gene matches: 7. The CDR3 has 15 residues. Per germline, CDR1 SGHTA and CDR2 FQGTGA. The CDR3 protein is CASSLGSTGSSPLHF. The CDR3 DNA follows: TGTGCCAGCAGCTTAGGGTCGACAGGGTCTTCACCCCTCCACTTT.

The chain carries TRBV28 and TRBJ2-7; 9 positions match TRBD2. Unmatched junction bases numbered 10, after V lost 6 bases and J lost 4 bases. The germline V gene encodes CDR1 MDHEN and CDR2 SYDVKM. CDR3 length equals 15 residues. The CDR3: CASSPRGGASYEQYV. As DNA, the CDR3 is TGTGCCAGCAGCCCTCGCGGGGGGGCCTCTTACGAGCAGTACGTC.

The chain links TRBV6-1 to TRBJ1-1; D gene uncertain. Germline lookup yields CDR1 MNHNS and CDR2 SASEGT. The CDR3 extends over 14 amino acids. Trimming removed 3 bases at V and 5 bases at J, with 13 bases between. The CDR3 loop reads CASSEIRGPTEAFF. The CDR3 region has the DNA TGTGCCAGCAGTGAGATCCGTGGGCCGACTGAAGCTTTCTTT.

The chain's CDR3 is CASSYQGNQETQYF. In DNA form, the CDR3 reads TGCGCCAGCAGCTACCAGGGGAACCAAGAGACCCAGTACTTC. The V call is TRBV5-1, the J call TRBJ2-5, with D perhaps matching TRBD1 (6 bases). CDR3 length: 14 amino acids. Looked up from germline, CDR1 is SGHRS and CDR2 is YFSETQ. Trimming removed 3 bases from V and 0 bases from J, with 9 bases in between.

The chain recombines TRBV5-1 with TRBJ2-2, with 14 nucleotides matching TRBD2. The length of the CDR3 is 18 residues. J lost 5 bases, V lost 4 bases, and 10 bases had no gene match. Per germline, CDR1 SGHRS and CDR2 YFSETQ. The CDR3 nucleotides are TGCGCCAGCAGCCCCCGGGGACTAGCGGGGGACATTACCGGGGAGCTGTTTTTT. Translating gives CASSPRGLAGDITGELFF.

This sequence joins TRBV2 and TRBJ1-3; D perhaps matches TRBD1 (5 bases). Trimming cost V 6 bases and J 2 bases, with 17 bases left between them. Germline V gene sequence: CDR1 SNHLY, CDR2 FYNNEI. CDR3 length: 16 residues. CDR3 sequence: CASRDNKEGAGNTIYF. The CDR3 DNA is TGTGCCAGCAGAGACAATAAGGAAGGGGCTGGAAACACCATATATTTT.

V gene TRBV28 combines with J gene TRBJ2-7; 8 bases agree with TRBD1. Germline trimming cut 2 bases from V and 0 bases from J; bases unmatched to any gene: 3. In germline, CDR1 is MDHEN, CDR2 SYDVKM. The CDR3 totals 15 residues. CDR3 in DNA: TGTGCCAGCAGTTTAGCAGGGGGCCTCTCCTACGAGCAGTACTTC. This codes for CASSLAGGLSYEQYF. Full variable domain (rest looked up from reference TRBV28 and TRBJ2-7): DVKVTQSSRYLVKRTGEKVFLECVQDMDHENMFWYRQDPGLGLRLIYFSYDVKMKEKGDIPEGYSVSREKKERFSLILESASTNQTSMYLCASSLAGGLSYEQYFGPGTRLTVT.

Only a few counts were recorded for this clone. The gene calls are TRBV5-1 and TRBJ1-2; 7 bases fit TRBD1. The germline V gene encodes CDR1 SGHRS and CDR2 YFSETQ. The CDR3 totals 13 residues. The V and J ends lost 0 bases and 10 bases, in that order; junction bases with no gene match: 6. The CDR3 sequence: CASSLGGTALYTF. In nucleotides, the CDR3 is TGCGCCAGCAGCTTGGGTGGGACAGCACTCTACACCTTC.

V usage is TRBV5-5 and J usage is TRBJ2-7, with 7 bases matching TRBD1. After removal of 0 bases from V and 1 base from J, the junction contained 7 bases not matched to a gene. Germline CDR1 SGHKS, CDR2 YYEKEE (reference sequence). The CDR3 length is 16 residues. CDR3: CASSLAGGTESYEQYF. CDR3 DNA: TGTGCCAGCAGCTTGGCCGGTGGGACAGAATCCTACGAGCAGTACTTC.

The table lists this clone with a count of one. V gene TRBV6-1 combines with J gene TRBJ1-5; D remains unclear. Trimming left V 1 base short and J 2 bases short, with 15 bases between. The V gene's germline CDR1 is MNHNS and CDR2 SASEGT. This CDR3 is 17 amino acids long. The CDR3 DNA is TGTGCCAGCAGTGAAGTTATGTACAGCCTGGGCAATCAGCCCCAGCATTTT. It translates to CASSEVMYSLGNQPQHF.

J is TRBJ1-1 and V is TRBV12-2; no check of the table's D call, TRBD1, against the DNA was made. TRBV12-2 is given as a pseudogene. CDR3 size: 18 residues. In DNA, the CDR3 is TGTGGCTACCCCCCACGACCCAAGGGACAGGGAGTTCACACTGAAGCTTTCTTT. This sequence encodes CGYPPRPKGQGVHTEAFF.